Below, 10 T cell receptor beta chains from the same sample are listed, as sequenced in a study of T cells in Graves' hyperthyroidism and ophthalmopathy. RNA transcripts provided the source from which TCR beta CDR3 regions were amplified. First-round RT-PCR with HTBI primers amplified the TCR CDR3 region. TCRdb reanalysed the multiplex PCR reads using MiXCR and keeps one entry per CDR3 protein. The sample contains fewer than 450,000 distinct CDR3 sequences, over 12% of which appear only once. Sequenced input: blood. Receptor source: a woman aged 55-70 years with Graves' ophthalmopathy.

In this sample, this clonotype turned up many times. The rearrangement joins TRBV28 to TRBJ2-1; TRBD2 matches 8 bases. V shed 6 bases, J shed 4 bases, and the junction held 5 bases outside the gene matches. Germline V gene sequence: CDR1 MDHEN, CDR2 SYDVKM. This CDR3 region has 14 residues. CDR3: CASRPGGEYNEQFF. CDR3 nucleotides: TGTGCCAGCAGGCCGGGAGGGGAATACAATGAGCAGTTCTTC.

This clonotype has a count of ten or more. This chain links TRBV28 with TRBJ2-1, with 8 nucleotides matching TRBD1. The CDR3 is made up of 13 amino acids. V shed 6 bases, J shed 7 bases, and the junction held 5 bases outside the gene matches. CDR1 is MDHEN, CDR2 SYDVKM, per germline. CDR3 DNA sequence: TGTGCCAGCAGCATCTACAGGGGGAATGAGCAGTTCTTC. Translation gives CASSIYRGNEQFF.

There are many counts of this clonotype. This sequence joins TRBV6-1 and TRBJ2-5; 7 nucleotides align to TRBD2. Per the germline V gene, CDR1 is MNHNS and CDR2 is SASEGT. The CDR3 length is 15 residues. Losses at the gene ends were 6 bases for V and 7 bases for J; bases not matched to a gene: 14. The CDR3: CASRRLADGLGTQYF. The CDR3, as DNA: TGTGCCAGCAGGAGACTAGCTGACGGCCTAGGGACCCAGTACTTC.

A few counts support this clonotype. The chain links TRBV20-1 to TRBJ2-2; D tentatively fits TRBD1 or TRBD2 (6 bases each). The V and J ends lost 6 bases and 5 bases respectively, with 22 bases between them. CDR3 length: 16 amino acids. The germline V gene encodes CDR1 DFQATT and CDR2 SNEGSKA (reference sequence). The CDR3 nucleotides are TGCAGTGCCCTCGCCGGGGGCTCACTTGGGACCGGGGAGCTGTTTTTT. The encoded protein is CSALAGGSLGTGELFF.

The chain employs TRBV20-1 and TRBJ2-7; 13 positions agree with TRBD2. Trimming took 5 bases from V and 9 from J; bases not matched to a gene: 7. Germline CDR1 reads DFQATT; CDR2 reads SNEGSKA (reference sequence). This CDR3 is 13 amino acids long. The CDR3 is CSAGTSGNLAQYF. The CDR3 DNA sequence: TGCAGTGCTGGGACTAGCGGGAATTTGGCGCAGTACTTC.

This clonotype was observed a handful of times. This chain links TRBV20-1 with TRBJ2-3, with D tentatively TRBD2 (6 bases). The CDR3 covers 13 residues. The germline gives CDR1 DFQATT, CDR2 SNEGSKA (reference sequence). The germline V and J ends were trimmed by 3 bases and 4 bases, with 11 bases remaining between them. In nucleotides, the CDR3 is TGCAGTGCTAGCGAGCGGGTCGCAGATACGCAGTATTTT. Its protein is CSASERVADTQYF.

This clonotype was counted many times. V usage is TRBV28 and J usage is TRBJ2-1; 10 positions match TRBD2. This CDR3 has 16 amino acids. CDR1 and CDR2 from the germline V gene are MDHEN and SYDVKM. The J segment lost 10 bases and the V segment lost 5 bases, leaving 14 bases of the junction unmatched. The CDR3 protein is CASSEHSGRLYEEQFF. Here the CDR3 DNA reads TGTGCCAGCAGTGAACATAGCGGGAGGTTGTACGAGGAGCAGTTCTTC.

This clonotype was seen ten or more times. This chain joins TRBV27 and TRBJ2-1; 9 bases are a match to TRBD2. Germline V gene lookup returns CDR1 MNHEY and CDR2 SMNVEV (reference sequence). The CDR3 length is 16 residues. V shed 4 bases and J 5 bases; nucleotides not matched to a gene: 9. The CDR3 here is CASSSTLAGVDNEQFF. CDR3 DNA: TGTGCCAGCAGTTCGACTTTAGCGGGGGTAGACAATGAGCAGTTCTTC.

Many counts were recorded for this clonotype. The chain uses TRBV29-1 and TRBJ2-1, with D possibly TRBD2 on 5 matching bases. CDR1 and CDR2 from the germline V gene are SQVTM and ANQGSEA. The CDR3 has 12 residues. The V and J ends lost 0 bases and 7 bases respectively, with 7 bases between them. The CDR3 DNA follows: TGCAGCGTTGAAGATGAGCGGAATGAGCAGTTCTTC. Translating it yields CSVEDERNEQFF.

In DNA form, the CDR3 reads TGCGCCAGCAGCCAAGAGTTGGCGGGAGGGCCGCGGGAGCAGTTCTTC. Its protein product is CASSQELAGGPREQFF. V usage is TRBV4-1 and J usage is TRBJ2-1, with 9 bases fitting TRBD2. The CDR3 totals 16 residues. V lost 0 bases, J lost 10 bases, and 10 bases stayed unmatched. Germline V CDR1 and CDR2: MGHRA, YSYEKL.